This entry lists 14 T cell receptor beta chains sequenced from one sample in a study of CD8 T cells in Susac syndrome. RNA was extracted with the RNeasy kit, and a quantity of 0.5 to 1 ug was reverse transcribed using random hexamers. One entry per CDR3 protein results from TCRdb running MiXCR on the immunoSEQ multiplex PCR reads. Among over 80,000 distinct CDR3 sequences listed, over 80% were seen once. Sequenced sample: CD8+ T cells from PBMCs. The receptors were sampled from a human donor in good health.

V and J are TRBV20-1 and TRBJ1-5; D not certain. Deletions cut 3 bases from V and 4 bases from J, with 7 bases between. The germline CDR1 and CDR2 sequences are DFQATT and SNEGSKA (reference sequence). The length of the CDR3 is 12 residues. The CDR3 region has the DNA TGCAGTGCTAGCGACGGAAATCAGCCCCAGCATTTT. It encodes CSASDGNQPQHF.

The rearrangement links TRBV11-2 to TRBJ1-1, with D perhaps matching TRBD1 (5 bases). The CDR3 is made up of 16 amino acids. Trimming took 2 bases from V and 4 from J, leaving 17 bases between them. The germline CDR1 and CDR2 sequences are SGHAT and FQNNGV. Here the CDR3 DNA reads TGTGCCAGCAGCTTAAAGGCAGGGACGGTAGGCACTGAAGCTTTCTTT. Protein sequence: CASSLKAGTVGTEAFF. Variable domain in full (rest from reference TRBV11-2 and TRBJ1-1): EAGVAQSPRYKIIEKRQSVAFWCNPISGHATLYWYQQILGQGPKLLIQFQNNGVVDDSQLPKDRFSAERLKGVDSTLKIQPAKLEDSAVYLCASSLKAGTVGTEAFFGQGTRLTVV.

Written as DNA, the CDR3 is TGTGCCAGCAGCGTGAGCGGGGGGGTACAAGAGACCCAGTACTTC. It encodes CASSVSGGVQETQYF. The rearrangement joins TRBV9 to TRBJ2-5, with TRBD2 matching over 10 bases. This CDR3 comprises 15 residues. The V and J ends lost 2 bases and 2 bases, in that order; junction bases with no gene match: 3. Germline V gives CDR1 SGDLS, CDR2 YYNGEE.

The J gene is TRBJ2-7, the V gene TRBV9; D might be TRBD1 or TRBD2, each matching 5 bases. The CDR3 spans 14 residues. Germline V gene lookup returns CDR1 SGDLS and CDR2 YYNGEE. V was clipped by 0 bases and J by 5 bases, with 12 bases between them. CDR3 DNA sequence: TGTGCCAGCAGCGTAGGTCCAGGGAGCAACGAGCAGTACTTC. This codes for CASSVGPGSNEQYF. The whole variable domain, filled in from reference TRBV9 and TRBJ2-7, reads DSGVTQTPKHLITATGQRVTLRCSPRSGDLSVYWYQQSLDQGLQFLIQYYNGEERAKGNILERFSAQQFPDLHSELNLSSLELGDSALYFCASSVGPGSNEQYFGPGTRLTVT.

The chain has TRBV6-2 or TRBV6-3 and TRBJ2-5; 9 nucleotides align to TRBD2. The J segment lost 1 base and the V segment lost 2 bases, leaving 2 bases of the junction unmatched. Germline V gene lookup returns CDR1 MNHEY and CDR2 SVGEGT. This CDR3 is built from 15 residues. The DNA of the CDR3 is TGTGCCAGCAGTTACCCGACTAGCGGCCAAGAGACCCAGTACTTC. This gives the protein CASSYPTSGQETQYF.

This clonotype was found once. The rearrangement uses TRBV20-1 and TRBJ2-7; 9 nucleotides match TRBD1. CDR1 and CDR2 (germline): DFQATT, SNEGSKA (reference sequence). CDR3 length: 13 residues. J lost 1 base, V lost 5 bases, and 3 bases had no gene match. Here the CDR3 DNA reads TGCAGTGCTCCCGGGACAGGGTCCTACGAGCAGTACTTC. Protein product: CSAPGTGSYEQYF.

V and J are TRBV25-1 and TRBJ2-4; D is ambiguous. The CDR3 covers 13 residues. V was shortened by 6 bases and J by 5 bases, with 11 bases between the two germline ends. The germline V gene encodes CDR1 MGHDK and CDR2 SYGVNS. For the CDR3, the DNA is TGTGCCAGCAGCCTATGGGCAGAAAACATTCAGTACTTC. This encodes CASSLWAENIQYF.

J is TRBJ1-2 and V is TRBV10-3, with D possibly TRBD1 on 5 matching bases. Germline V gene sequence: CDR1 ENHRY, CDR2 SYGVKD. The V and J ends lost 8 bases and 4 bases respectively, with 17 bases between them. The CDR3 totals 14 residues. CDR3 DNA sequence: TGTGCCATCGGGGCTGAAGGACGGCTCTATGGCTACACCTTC. Translating it yields CAIGAEGRLYGYTF.

V and J are TRBV29-1 and TRBJ1-2; D not certain. The germline gives CDR1 SQVTM, CDR2 ANQGSEA. Trimming took off 2 bases at V and 2 bases at J, with 9 bases between the two ends. This CDR3 is built from 13 residues. The CDR3 sequence is CSVEPTENYGYTF. CDR3 sequence (DNA): TGCAGCGTTGAACCTACGGAGAACTATGGCTACACCTTC.

The chain links TRBV6-5 to TRBJ2-3; tentative D call: TRBD1 (6 bases). From germline, CDR1 is MNHEY and CDR2 SVGAGI. The CDR3 has 15 amino acids. V was cut by 0 bases and J by 5 bases, with 12 bases left in between. The DNA of the CDR3 is TGTGCCAGCAGTTACTCGAGTTTAGGGGGAGATACGCAGTATTTT. Its translation: CASSYSSLGGDTQYF.

This rearrangement joins TRBV4-2 to TRBJ2-5, with no clear D. The CDR3 has 14 amino acids. V gave up 1 base and J gave up 1 base, with 7 bases separating them. Germline assignment: CDR1 LGHNA and CDR2 YNFKEQ. CDR3 DNA sequence: TGTGCCAGCAGCCAAGTTATGTTCCAAGAGACCCAGTACTTC. It is translated as CASSQVMFQETQYF.

The chain has TRBV6-2 or TRBV6-3 and TRBJ1-5, with D possibly matching TRBD1 (5 bases). The V end was cut by 4 bases, the J end by 1 base, with 8 bases between. Germline values: CDR1 MNHEY, CDR2 SVGEGT. This CDR3 contains 14 residues. The DNA for the CDR3 is TGTGCCAGCAGTTGGGCAGGGAGCAATCAGCCCCAGCATTTT. It codes for CASSWAGSNQPQHF.

The V gene is TRBV12-3 or TRBV12-4, the J gene TRBJ2-5, with TRBD2 matching 9 bases. The CDR3 sequence is 15 residues long. V was clipped by 3 bases and J by 1 base; unmatched bases: 3. The CDR3 loop is CASSFGTSLQETQYF. CDR3 bases: TGTGCCAGCAGTTTTGGGACTAGCCTCCAAGAGACCCAGTACTTC.

The chain links TRBV7-9 to TRBJ2-3, with D perhaps matching TRBD1 or TRBD2 (5 bases each). The germline V gene encodes CDR1 SEHNR and CDR2 FQNEAQ (reference sequence). The length of the CDR3 is 15 residues. V lost 5 bases and J lost 2, with 14 bases in between. The CDR3 nucleotides are TGTGCCAGCAGCCCGCCGGGACGGCTCACAGATACGCAGTATTTT. The encoded protein is CASSPPGRLTDTQYF. Supplemented by reference TRBV7-9 and TRBJ2-3, the full variable domain reads DTGVSQNPRHKITKRGQNVTFRCDPISEHNRLYWYRQTLGQGPEFLTYFQNEAQLEKSRLLSDRFSAERPKGSFSTLEIQRTEQGDSAMYLCASSPPGRLTDTQYFGPGTRLTVL.